These 13 T cell receptor beta chains came from one sample sequenced in a study of T cell repertoires in cytomegalovirus infection. TCRdb re-called the reads with MiXCR, one entry per CDR3 protein. The sample lists approximately 76,000 distinct CDR3 sequences; 3% to 4.5% were seen once. The sequencing input was PBMCs. Receptor source: a human donor in good health (CMV status not recorded). Some clones in this sample may be carry-over from other donors' samples.

The rearrangement links TRBV7-2 to TRBJ1-1; D is ambiguous. V lost 5 bases and J 1 base, leaving 14 bases between the germline ends. Germline-derived CDR1 and CDR2 are SGHTA and FQGNSA. The CDR3 contains 15 residues. In nucleotides, the CDR3 is TGTGCCAGCAGCCGACTCTGGACCGCGAACACTGAAGCTTTCTTT. This translates into CASSRLWTANTEAFF.

This clonotype was recorded at least ten times. The chain combines TRBV4-1 with TRBJ1-1; D remains ambiguous. CDR3 length: 17 amino acids. CDR1 and CDR2 from the germline V gene are MGHRA and YSYEKL. V lost 5 bases to trimming and J lost 0 bases, with 19 bases between them. CDR3 DNA sequence: TGCGCCAGCAGCACCCATGGGCAGGCCAAAATGAACACTGAAGCTTTCTTT. It yields the protein CASSTHGQAKMNTEAFF.

This clonotype has ten or more counts. The CDR3 nucleotides read TGCAGTGCTAGAGTTGCCAGGGGAGATCGGTCACCCCTCCACTTT. It yields the protein CSARVARGDRSPLHF. The rearrangement uses TRBV20-1 and TRBJ1-6; D may be TRBD1 (6 bases). This CDR3 spans 15 amino acids. V was cut by 1 base and J by 10 bases, with 17 bases left in between. Germline CDR1 DFQATT, CDR2 SNEGSKA (reference sequence).

In this sample, this clonotype turned up many times. This rearrangement joins TRBV11-3 to TRBJ2-1; D tentatively reads TRBD1 or TRBD2 (5 bases each). Germline CDR1 and CDR2: SGHNT and YENEEA. There are 15 residues in the CDR3. With 5 bases removed from V and 5 bases from J, the gap between germline ends came to 16 bases. The CDR3 loop reads CASSARVEADNEQFF. The CDR3 DNA reads TGTGCCAGCAGCGCCAGGGTCGAAGCGGACAATGAGCAGTTCTTC.

This clonotype showed up many times. The chain has TRBV7-2 and TRBJ1-2; D gene unclear. The germline V gene encodes CDR1 SGHTA and CDR2 FQGNSA. The CDR3 runs to 13 residues. V was pared by 2 bases and J by 4 bases, with 8 bases between. CDR3 coding DNA: TGTGCCAGCAGCTTACCCACCGGCTATGGCTACACCTTC. It translates to CASSLPTGYGYTF.

This clonotype has at least ten counts. V and J are TRBV28 and TRBJ1-2; D gene unclear. Germline V gene lookup returns CDR1 MDHEN and CDR2 SYDVKM. This CDR3 has 11 residues. V lost 10 bases, J lost 5 bases, and 11 bases lay in between. The CDR3: CATTPIYGYTF. The CDR3 DNA is TGTGCCACCACCCCTATATATGGCTACACCTTC.

This clonotype was found many times. The V call is TRBV7-2, the J call TRBJ1-6; a weak D match, TRBD1 (6 bases). This CDR3 has 19 residues. V lost 1 base, J lost 2 bases, and 18 bases lay in between. Looked up from germline, CDR1 is SGHTA and CDR2 is FQGNSA. CDR3 nucleotides: TGTGCCAGCAGCTTAGTTGTACAGGGCAAAGTCACCTATAATTCACCCCTCCACTTT. Amino acids: CASSLVVQGKVTYNSPLHF.

This clonotype was seen ten or more times. The genes are TRBV12-3 or TRBV12-4 and TRBJ2-3; TRBD2 agrees at 8 bases. The junction had 6 bases not matched to a gene; V was cut back by 4 bases and J by 6 bases. This CDR3 spans 14 amino acids. The DNA for the CDR3 is TGTGCCAGCAGTTCGGGACTAGGGGTTGATACGCAGTATTTT. The encoded protein is CASSSGLGVDTQYF.

This clonotype showed up many times. CDR3 sequence reads: CASSPRKTSDNEQFF. DNA for the CDR3: TGTGCCAGCTCACCACGGAAGACTAGCGACAATGAGCAGTTCTTC. This chain uses TRBV18 with TRBJ2-1; 8 nucleotides match TRBD2. This CDR3 region has 15 residues. V shed 1 base and J 5 bases; nucleotides not matched to a gene: 4. CDR1 KGHSH and CDR2 LQKENI come from the germline V gene.

This clonotype appeared many times. This sequence joins TRBV12-3 or TRBV12-4 and TRBJ2-3; D may match TRBD1 or TRBD2 (6 bases each). The CDR3 extends over 17 amino acids. V lost 5 bases to trimming and J lost 4 bases, with 22 bases between them. The CDR3 nucleotides read TGTGCCAGCAGTCTCCAATCTCTGGGGGGCTGGGCAGATACGCAGTATTTT. Translation gives CASSLQSLGGWADTQYF.

This clonotype has ten or more counts. CDR3 sequence: CASSLHEPSLGSPLHF. Written as DNA, the CDR3 is TGTGCCAGCAGCTTACATGAGCCCTCCCTCGGATCACCCCTCCACTTT. The gene calls are TRBV7-2 and TRBJ1-6, with D unresolved. Germline-derived CDR1 and CDR2 are SGHTA and FQGNSA. This CDR3 comprises 16 residues. With 2 bases removed from V and 10 bases from J, the gap between germline ends came to 18 bases.

This clonotype was observed at least ten times. The chain joins TRBV20-1 to TRBJ2-1; 8 positions agree with TRBD2. Germline CDR1 is DFQATT and CDR2 is SNEGSKA (reference sequence). V shed 3 bases and J 0 bases; nucleotides not matched to a gene: 10. CDR3 length equals 17 residues. The CDR3 is CSASKRGLTSSYNEQFF. Here the CDR3 DNA reads TGCAGTGCTAGTAAGCGGGGGCTTACAAGCTCCTACAATGAGCAGTTCTTC.

Ten or more counts support this clonotype. V is TRBV19 and J is TRBJ1-2; no reliable D call. The germline CDR1 and CDR2 sequences are LNHDA and SQIVND (reference sequence). Trimming removed 7 bases at V and 8 bases at J, with 11 bases between. The CDR3 length is 11 residues. The CDR3 region is CASINQQGYTF. CDR3 in DNA: TGTGCCAGTATCAATCAACAGGGCTACACCTTC.